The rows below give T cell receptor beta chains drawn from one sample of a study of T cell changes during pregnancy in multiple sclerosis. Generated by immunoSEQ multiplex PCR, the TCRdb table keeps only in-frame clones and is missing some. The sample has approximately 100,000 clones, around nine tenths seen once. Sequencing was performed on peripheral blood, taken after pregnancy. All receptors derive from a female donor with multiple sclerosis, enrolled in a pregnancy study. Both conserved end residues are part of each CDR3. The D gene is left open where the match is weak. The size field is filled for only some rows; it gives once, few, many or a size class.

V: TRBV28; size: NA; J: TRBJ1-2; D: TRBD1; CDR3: CASRTTGAGYTF; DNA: TGTGCCAGCAGGACAACAGGGGCCGGCTACACCTTC
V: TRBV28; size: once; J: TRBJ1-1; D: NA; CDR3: CASSLLRDTEAFF; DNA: TGTGCCAGCAGCCTCCTACGGGACACTGAAGCTTTCTTT
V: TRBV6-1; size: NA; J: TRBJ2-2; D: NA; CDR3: CASSESGRRTGELFF; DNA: TGTGCCAGCAGTGAGTCTGGGCGTAGGACCGGGGAGCTGTTTTTT
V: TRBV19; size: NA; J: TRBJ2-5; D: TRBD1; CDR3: CASSTDRGQRETQYF; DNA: TGTGCCAGTAGTACGGACAGGGGGCAACGGGAGACCCAGTACTTC
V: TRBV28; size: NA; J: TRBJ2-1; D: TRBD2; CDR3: CASSLRLADVEQFF; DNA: TGTGCCAGCAGCTTACGGCTAGCGGATGTTGAGCAGTTCTTC
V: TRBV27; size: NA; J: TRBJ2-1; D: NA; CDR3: CASSLLGPHEQFF; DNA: TGTGCCAGCAGTTTATTGGGCCCCCATGAGCAGTTCTTC
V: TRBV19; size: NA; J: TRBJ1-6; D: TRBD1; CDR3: CASSQQGPEAPLHF; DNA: TGTGCCAGTTCACAACAGGGGCCTGAGGCACCCCTCCACTTT
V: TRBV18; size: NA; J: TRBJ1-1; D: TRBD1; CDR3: CASSPNSGGTEAFF; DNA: TGTGCCAGCTCACCCAACTCAGGGGGCACTGAAGCTTTCTTT
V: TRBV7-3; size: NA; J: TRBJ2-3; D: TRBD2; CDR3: CASSLFGGRAPDTQYF; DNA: TGTGCCAGCAGCTTATTTGGCGGGAGGGCACCAGATACGCAGTATTTT
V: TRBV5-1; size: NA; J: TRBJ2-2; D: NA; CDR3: CASSLDAWPGELFF; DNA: TGCGCCAGCAGCTTGGACGCCTGGCCCGGGGAGCTGTTTTTT
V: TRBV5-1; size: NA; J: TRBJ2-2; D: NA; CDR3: CASSYPAGELFF; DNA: TGCGCCAGCAGCTATCCCGCCGGGGAGCTGTTTTTT
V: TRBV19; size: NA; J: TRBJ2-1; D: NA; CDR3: CASSIARGSHGYNEQFF; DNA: TGTGCCAGTAGTATAGCCCGCGGCTCGCACGGCTACAATGAGCAGTTCTTC
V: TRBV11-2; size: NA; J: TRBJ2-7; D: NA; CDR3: CASSSYRVYEQYF; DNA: TGTGCCAGCAGCTCTTACAGGGTCTACGAGCAGTACTTC
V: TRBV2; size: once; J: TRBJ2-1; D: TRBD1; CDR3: CASSLRGQSRYNEQFF; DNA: TGTGCCAGCAGCCTCAGGGGGCAGTCTCGATACAATGAGCAGTTCTTC
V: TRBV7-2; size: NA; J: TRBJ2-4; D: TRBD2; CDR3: CASSLLTSGVLKNIQYF; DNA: TGTGCCAGCAGCTTATTAACTAGCGGGGTGCTCAAAAACATTCAGTACTTC
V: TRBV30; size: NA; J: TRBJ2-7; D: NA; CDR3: CAWSVGGARSSYEQYF; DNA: TGTGCCTGGAGTGTAGGGGGAGCGAGAAGCTCCTACGAGCAGTACTTC
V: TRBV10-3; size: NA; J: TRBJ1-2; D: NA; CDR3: CAISELSGNNYGYTF; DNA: TGTGCCATCAGTGAGTTGTCAGGGAACAACTATGGCTACACCTTC
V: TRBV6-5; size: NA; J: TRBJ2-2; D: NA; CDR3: CASSREVGELFF; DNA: TGTGCCAGCAGTCGAGAAGTCGGGGAGCTGTTTTTT
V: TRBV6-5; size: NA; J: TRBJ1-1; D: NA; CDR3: CASSYIGGEAFF; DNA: TGTGCCAGCAGTTACATCGGGGGTGAAGCTTTCTTT
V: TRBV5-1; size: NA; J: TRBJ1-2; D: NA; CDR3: CASSSSGQGGYTF; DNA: TGCGCCAGCAGCTCGTCCGGACAAGGTGGCTACACCTTC
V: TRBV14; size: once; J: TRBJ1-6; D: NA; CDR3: CASSSRQIYNSPLHF; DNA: TGTGCCAGCAGCTCCCGACAGATCTATAATTCACCCCTCCACTTT
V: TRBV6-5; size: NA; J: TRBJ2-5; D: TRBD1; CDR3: CASSDQGVAETQYF; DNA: TGTGCCAGCAGCGACCAGGGGGTTGCGGAGACCCAGTACTTC
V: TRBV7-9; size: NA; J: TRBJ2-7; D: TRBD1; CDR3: CASSFTGESSEQYF; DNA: TGTGCCAGCAGCTTCACAGGGGAATCCTCCGAGCAGTACTTC
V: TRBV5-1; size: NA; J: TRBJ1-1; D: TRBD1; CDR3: CASSLITGTGNTEAFF; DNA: TGCGCCAGCAGCTTGATAACCGGGACAGGGAACACTGAAGCTTTCTTT
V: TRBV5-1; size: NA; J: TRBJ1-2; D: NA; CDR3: CASSLAQTAPRGYTF; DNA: TGCGCCAGCAGCTTGGCCCAGACAGCCCCGCGCGGCTACACCTTC
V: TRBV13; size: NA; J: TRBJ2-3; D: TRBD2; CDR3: CASSLGLAGASTDTQYF; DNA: TGTGCCAGCAGCTTGGGACTAGCGGGGGCTAGCACAGATACGCAGTATTTT
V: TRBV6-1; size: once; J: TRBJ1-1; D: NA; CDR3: CASSEITMNTEAFF; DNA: TGTGCCAGCAGTGAAATCACAATGAACACTGAAGCTTTCTTT
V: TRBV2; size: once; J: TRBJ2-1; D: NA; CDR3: CAIQREQYNEQFF; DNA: TGTGCCATACAGAGGGAGCAGTACAATGAGCAGTTCTTC
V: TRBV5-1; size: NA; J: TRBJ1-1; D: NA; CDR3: CASSLGAGLGTEAFF; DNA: TGCGCCAGCAGCCTTGGAGCAGGGCTCGGCACTGAAGCTTTCTTT
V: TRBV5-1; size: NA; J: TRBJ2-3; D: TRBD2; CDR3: CASSSKAGRGRAFTDTQYF; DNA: TGCGCCAGCAGCTCTAAGGCGGGTCGCGGGAGGGCCTTCACAGATACGCAGTATTTT
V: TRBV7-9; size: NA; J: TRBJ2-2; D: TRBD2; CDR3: CASSYPLAGVSGELFF; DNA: TGTGCCAGCAGCTATCCCCTAGCGGGAGTCTCCGGGGAGCTGTTTTTT
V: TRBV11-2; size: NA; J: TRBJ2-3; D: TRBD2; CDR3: CASSLDPGTRSTDTQYF; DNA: TGTGCCAGCAGCTTAGACCCCGGGACTAGGAGCACAGATACGCAGTATTTT
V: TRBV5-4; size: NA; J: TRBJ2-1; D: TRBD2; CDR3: CASSPFSGLSSYNEQFF; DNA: TGTGCCAGCAGCCCTTTTAGCGGGTTGAGCTCCTACAATGAGCAGTTCTTC
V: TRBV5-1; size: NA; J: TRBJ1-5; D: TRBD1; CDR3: CASSLAPQGAGSNQPQHF; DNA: TGCGCCAGCAGCTTGGCACCACAGGGGGCGGGCAGCAATCAGCCCCAGCATTTT
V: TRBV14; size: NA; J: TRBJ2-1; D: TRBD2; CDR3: CASSLLAGGGYNEQFF; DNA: TGTGCCAGCAGCCTATTAGCGGGAGGGGGGTACAATGAGCAGTTCTTC
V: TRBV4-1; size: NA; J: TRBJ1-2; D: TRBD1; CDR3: CASSMRDRGFDYGYTF; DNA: TGCGCCAGCAGCATGCGGGACAGGGGTTTCGACTATGGCTACACCTTC
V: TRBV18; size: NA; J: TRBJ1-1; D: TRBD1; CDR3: CASSPFVTGRDTEAFF; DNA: TGTGCCAGCTCACCTTTCGTGACAGGGCGGGACACTGAAGCTTTCTTT
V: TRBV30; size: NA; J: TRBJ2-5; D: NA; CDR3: CASRYQETQYF; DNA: TGTGCCTCCAGGTACCAAGAGACCCAGTACTTC
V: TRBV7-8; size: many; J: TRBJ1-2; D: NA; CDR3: CASSPGLPYGYTF; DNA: TGTGCCAGCAGCCCAGGTCTCCCCTATGGCTACACCTTC
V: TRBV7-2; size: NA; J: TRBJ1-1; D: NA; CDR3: CASTKTANTEAFF; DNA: TGTGCCAGCACCAAGACAGCGAACACTGAAGCTTTCTTT
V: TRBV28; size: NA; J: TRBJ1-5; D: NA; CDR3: CASSLPGGYSNQPQHF; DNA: TGTGCCAGCAGTTTACCAGGAGGATATAGCAATCAGCCCCAGCATTTT
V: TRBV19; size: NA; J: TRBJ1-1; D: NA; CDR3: CASSKQGQLNTEAFF; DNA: TGTGCCAGTAGTAAACAAGGACAGTTGAACACTGAAGCTTTCTTT
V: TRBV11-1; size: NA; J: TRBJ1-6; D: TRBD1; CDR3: CASSDRRDRNSPLHF; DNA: TGTGCCAGCAGCGACCGTAGGGACAGAAATTCACCCCTCCACTTT
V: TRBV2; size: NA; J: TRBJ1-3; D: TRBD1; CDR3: CASRRGTGIGNTIYF; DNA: TGTGCCAGCCGCCGCGGGACAGGGATCGGAAACACCATATATTTT
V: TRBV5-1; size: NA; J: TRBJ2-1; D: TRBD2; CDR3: CASSPGLAGYNEQFF; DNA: TGCGCCAGCAGCCCGGGACTAGCGGGGTACAATGAGCAGTTCTTC
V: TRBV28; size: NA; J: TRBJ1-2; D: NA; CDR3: CASSPKPTGVSGYTF; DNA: TGTGCCAGCAGTCCGAAACCGACCGGAGTCTCTGGCTACACCTTC
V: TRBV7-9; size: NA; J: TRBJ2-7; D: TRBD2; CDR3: CASSPRGLAGSYEQYF; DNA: TGTGCCAGCAGCCCAAGGGGACTAGCGGGATCCTACGAGCAGTACTTC
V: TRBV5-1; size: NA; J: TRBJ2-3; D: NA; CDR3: CASSLDSPPIAQYF; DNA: TGCGCCAGCAGCTTGGACTCACCCCCGATAGCGCAGTATTTT